These 32 T cell receptor beta chains originate from one sample sequenced in a study of blood T cell repertoires in COVID-19. Profiling relied on immunoSEQ multiplex PCR, and the TCRdb table lists in-frame clones only, not all of them. The data hold some 190,000 clones, with just under 85% observed a single time. Source material: peripheral blood. The receptors stem from a woman in her 70s with active or convalescent COVID-19.

This rearrangement joins TRBV18 to TRBJ2-3; D is possibly TRBD2 (5 bases). The V end was cut by 1 base, the J end by 1 base, with 15 bases between. The germline gives CDR1 KGHSH, CDR2 LQKENI. This CDR3 contains 17 residues. The DNA for the CDR3 is TGTGCCAGCTCACCACTGACCTCAGCGGACCGCACAGATACGCAGTATTTT. It specifies CASSPLTSADRTDTQYF.

The chain joins TRBV19 to TRBJ1-5, with TRBD1 identical over 9 bases. Germline CDR1 LNHDA, CDR2 SQIVND (reference sequence). The CDR3 covers 14 residues. V lost 7 bases, J lost 4 bases, and 5 bases stayed unmatched. CDR3 nucleotides: TGTGCCAGTATTAGGACAGGGGCTAATCAGCCCCAGCATTTT. Translated: CASIRTGANQPQHF.

In this sample, this clone turned up once. This chain uses TRBV14 with TRBJ1-3; D perhaps matches TRBD1 (6 bases). Per germline, CDR1 SGHDN and CDR2 FVKESK. The V gene lost 4 bases and the J gene lost 6 bases, with 19 bases spanning the gap. The CDR3 runs to 16 residues. CDR3 amino acids: CASSPGTGLIENTIYF. DNA for the CDR3: TGTGCCAGCAGCCCGGGAACAGGGCTTATCGAAAACACCATATATTTT.

This clone was counted a few times. Other DNA sequences in this specimen translate into the identical CDR3. The J gene is TRBJ1-1, the V gene TRBV18, with TRBD1 as a possible D gene (5 bases). Per germline, CDR1 KGHSH and CDR2 LQKENI. V shed 3 bases and J shed 1 base, with 6 bases lying between them. The CDR3 contains 13 residues. The CDR3 is CASSPGQNTEAFF. CDR3 DNA: TGTGCCAGCTCACCCGGACAGAACACTGAAGCTTTCTTT.

The chain combines TRBV9 with TRBJ1-4; 7 bases map to TRBD1. The CDR3 length is 15 residues. Trimming took 2 bases from V and 2 from J; bases not matched to a gene: 3. Germline CDR1 reads SGDLS; CDR2 reads YYNGEE. This chain's CDR3 is CASSVQTGTNEKLFF. Written as DNA, the CDR3 is TGTGCCAGCAGCGTCCAGACAGGGACTAATGAAAAACTGTTTTTT. Using reference TRBV9 and TRBJ1-4 for the parts outside the CDR3, the full variable domain is DSGVTQTPKHLITATGQRVTLRCSPRSGDLSVYWYQQSLDQGLQFLIQYYNGEERAKGNILERFSAQQFPDLHSELNLSSLELGDSALYFCASSVQTGTNEKLFFGSGTQLSVL.

The chain combines TRBV5-1 with TRBJ1-2, with 10 bases identical to TRBD1. The length of the CDR3 is 18 residues. J lost 5 bases, V lost 0 bases, and 13 bases had no gene match. Germline CDR1 is SGHRS and CDR2 is YFSETQ. The CDR3 spells CASSLDPPGQGFRYGYTF. In DNA form, the CDR3 reads TGCGCCAGCAGCTTGGACCCACCGGGACAGGGGTTTAGATATGGCTACACCTTC.

V is TRBV3-1 (or the pseudogene TRBV3-2) and J is TRBJ1-2, with TRBD1 identical over 9 bases. This CDR3 spans 14 amino acids. Germline V gene lookup returns CDR1 LGHDT and CDR2 YNNKEL (reference sequence). With 1 base clipped from V and 8 bases from J, the junction kept 5 bases outside the gene matches. CDR3 coding DNA: TGTGCCAGCAGCCAAGTGGGACAGGGTAGCGGCTACACCTTC. This translates into CASSQVGQGSGYTF.

This chain joins TRBV5-5 and TRBJ2-3; 11 bases fit TRBD2. Germline-derived CDR1 and CDR2 are SGHKS and YYEKEE (reference sequence). This CDR3 region has 14 residues. Germline trimming cut 7 bases from V and 1 base from J; bases unmatched to any gene: 2. The CDR3 reads CASGTSGRTDTQYF. CDR3 nucleotides: TGTGCCAGCGGGACTAGCGGACGCACAGATACGCAGTATTTT.

This clone showed up many times. The chain recombines TRBV23-1 with TRBJ1-5, with unresolved D. TRBV23-1 is an ORF, with its function uncertain. This CDR3 comprises 18 residues. V was clipped by 4 bases and J by 4 bases, with 23 bases between them. CDR3 loop: CASSLTPPGGQENQPQHF. CDR3 in DNA: TGCGCCAGCAGTCTCACCCCACCGGGCGGGCAGGAAAATCAGCCCCAGCATTTT.

The chain carries TRBV6-1 and TRBJ1-1, with D uncertain. V was clipped by 1 base and J by 7 bases, with 16 bases between them. The germline gives CDR1 MNHNS, CDR2 SASEGT. The CDR3 totals 15 residues. The CDR3 is CASSEELGRGLEAFF. The CDR3 DNA is TGTGCCAGCAGTGAAGAGCTGGGTCGAGGGCTTGAAGCTTTCTTT.

The chain links TRBV2 to TRBJ2-7, with 7 bases that match TRBD2. Germline V gene lookup returns CDR1 SNHLY and CDR2 FYNNEI. Trimming took 6 bases from V and 0 from J; bases not matched to a gene: 5. The CDR3 runs to 14 residues. This CDR3 reads CASREGGSSYEQYF. Written as DNA, the CDR3 is TGTGCCAGCAGGGAGGGCGGGAGCTCCTACGAGCAGTACTTC.

This clone was seen only a few times. The chain joins TRBV27 to TRBJ1-4, with TRBD1 as a possible D gene (5 bases). This CDR3 is 15 amino acids long. The V gene lost 6 bases and the J gene lost 13 bases, with 24 bases spanning the gap. From germline, CDR1 is MNHEY and CDR2 SMNVEV (reference sequence). In DNA form, the CDR3 reads TGTGCCAGCAGACAATCGCGGGACGGAAGATGGGTACTGTTTTTT. This encodes CASRQSRDGRWVLFF.

The rearrangement joins TRBV6-5 to TRBJ2-1, with D possibly TRBD2 on 6 matching bases. The germline V gene has CDR1 MNHEY and CDR2 SVGAGI. V was pared by 0 bases and J by 9 bases, with 15 bases between. The CDR3 has 15 residues. CDR3 in amino acids: CASSYSPTSSAEQFF. CDR3 nucleotide sequence: TGTGCCAGCAGTTACTCACCGACTAGTTCGGCTGAGCAGTTCTTC.

The chain carries TRBV7-3 and TRBJ2-5; 7 bases are shared with TRBD2. The CDR3 spans 15 residues. Per germline, CDR1 SGHTA and CDR2 FQGTGA. The J segment lost 2 bases and the V segment lost 2 bases, leaving 5 bases of the junction unmatched. The CDR3 bases are TGTGCCAGCAGCTTAGACCCTAGCGGACAAGAGACCCAGTACTTC. This sequence encodes CASSLDPSGQETQYF.

The V gene is TRBV27, the J gene TRBJ2-1; 9 positions match TRBD1. Trimming cost V 2 bases and J 1 base; bases outside gene matches: 3. Germline lookup yields CDR1 MNHEY and CDR2 SMNVEV (reference sequence). The CDR3 is 16 residues long. The CDR3 nucleotides are TGTGCCAGCAGTTTACAGGGACAGGGTTCCTACAATGAGCAGTTCTTC. This encodes CASSLQGQGSYNEQFF.

This clone has only a few counts. V and J are TRBV2 and TRBJ1-6; D is undetermined. Germline CDR1 SNHLY, CDR2 FYNNEI. The CDR3 contains 17 residues. The germline V and J ends were trimmed by 2 bases and 2 bases, with 13 bases remaining between them. In DNA, the CDR3 is TGTGCCAGCAGTGAATCAGGATCTGGTCCCTATAATTCACCCCTCCACTTT. Amino acid sequence: CASSESGSGPYNSPLHF.

The chain recombines TRBV3-1 (or the pseudogene TRBV3-2) with TRBJ2-2, with D perhaps TRBD2 (5 bases). CDR3 length: 17 amino acids. Trimming took 0 bases from V and 0 from J, leaving 11 bases between them. Germline V lookup: CDR1 LGHDT, CDR2 YNNKEL (reference sequence). CDR3 nucleotide sequence: TGTGCCAGCAGCCAAGACCCTACCGGGACGAACACCGGGGAGCTGTTTTTT. Its translation: CASSQDPTGTNTGELFF.

This clone was seen once. The V gene is TRBV10-3, the J gene TRBJ1-5; TRBD1 might be the D (5 bases). The CDR3 loop spans 13 amino acids. Germline values: CDR1 ENHRY, CDR2 SYGVKD. The ends were cut back, 2 bases at V and 7 bases at J, with 9 bases in the middle. Written as DNA, the CDR3 is TGTGCCATCAGTGAGGACAGTATCCAGCCCCAGCATTTT. Its protein product is CAISEDSIQPQHF.

This clone occurred once. The V call is TRBV3-1 (or the pseudogene TRBV3-2), the J call TRBJ1-4; 9 bases are shared with TRBD1. The germline V gene encodes CDR1 LGHDT and CDR2 YNNKEL (reference sequence). V shed 3 bases and J 6 bases; nucleotides not matched to a gene: 2. The CDR3 is 14 residues long. CDR3 sequence reads: CASSQWTGDEKLFF. CDR3 in DNA: TGTGCCAGCAGCCAGTGGACAGGGGATGAAAAACTGTTTTTT.

The chain couples TRBV10-3 to TRBJ2-7; D might be TRBD1 (6 bases). Per germline, CDR1 ENHRY and CDR2 SYGVKD. The CDR3 is 12 amino acids. V was trimmed by 10 bases and J by 5 bases, leaving 15 bases between them. The CDR3 region is CATHRVLDEQYF. In DNA, the CDR3 is TGTGCCACACACAGGGTGTTGGACGAGCAGTACTTC.

The chain combines TRBV10-2 with TRBJ2-3, with 10 positions matching TRBD2. CDR1 WSHSY and CDR2 SAAADI come from the germline V gene. V dropped 6 bases and J dropped 3; count of bases not matched to a gene: 9. The CDR3 loop spans 16 amino acids. The CDR3 is CASSALLAGITDTQYF. For the CDR3, the DNA is TGCGCCAGCAGCGCGTTACTAGCGGGAATTACAGATACGCAGTATTTT.

The V and J genes are TRBV3-1 (or the pseudogene TRBV3-2) and TRBJ2-5; the D gene is possibly TRBD2 (5 bases). CDR1 is LGHDT and CDR2 is YNNKEL in the germline V gene (reference sequence). The V end lost 3 bases, the J end lost 13 bases, and 12 bases lay between the germline ends. The CDR3 extends over 11 amino acids. CDR3: CASSQGGSRYF. DNA of the CDR3: TGTGCCAGCAGCCAGGGCGGGTCTCGGTACTTC.

This clone was seen more than once but under ten times. This chain joins TRBV5-4 and TRBJ2-5; 10 nucleotides match TRBD2. Germline V gives CDR1 SGHNT, CDR2 YYREEE (reference sequence). After removal of 3 bases from V and 5 bases from J, the junction contained 16 bases not matched to a gene. This CDR3 region has 18 residues. The CDR3 nucleotides are TGTGCCAGCAGCTCTGTGGGTTTTTCCCTAGCGGGAGTCGAGACCCAGTACTTC. It specifies CASSSVGFSLAGVETQYF.

V usage is TRBV28 and J usage is TRBJ2-7, with 7 bases identical to TRBD2. The CDR3 length is 14 residues. The germline gives CDR1 MDHEN, CDR2 SYDVKM. V lost 7 bases and J lost 6; bases outside the gene matches: 12. The CDR3 is CASIEGGWNSEQYF. Here the CDR3 DNA reads TGTGCCAGCATCGAGGGAGGGTGGAATTCCGAGCAGTACTTC.

The V call is TRBV7-2, the J call TRBJ2-2; no clear D. V lost 1 base and J 0 bases, leaving 6 bases between the germline ends. CDR1 and CDR2 (germline): SGHTA, FQGNSA. The CDR3 length is 15 residues. The CDR3 region has the DNA TGTGCCAGCAGCTTAGGCTCAGCGAACACCGGGGAGCTGTTTTTT. This encodes CASSLGSANTGELFF.

The V gene is TRBV18, the J gene TRBJ2-7; the match to TRBD1 covers 11 bases. V was pared by 3 bases and J by 2 bases, with 3 bases of the junction left unmatched. Germline lookup yields CDR1 KGHSH and CDR2 LQKENI. CDR3 length equals 15 residues. The CDR3 reads CASSPLGQGAYEQYF. DNA for the CDR3: TGTGCCAGCTCACCTTTGGGACAGGGGGCCTACGAGCAGTACTTC.

The chain combines TRBV4-1 with TRBJ1-1; no definite D call. Trimming shortened V by 4 bases and J by 1 base, and 13 bases separated the two germline ends. The CDR3 length is 15 residues. Germline CDR1 MGHRA, CDR2 YSYEKL. The CDR3 region is CASSRTLAGNTEAFF. In nucleotides, the CDR3 is TGCGCCAGCAGCCGAACGCTAGCCGGGAACACTGAAGCTTTCTTT.

This clone occurred once. The chain links TRBV9 to TRBJ2-3; D remains unclear. The germline V gene encodes CDR1 SGDLS and CDR2 YYNGEE. The CDR3 is 14 amino acids. V was pared by 6 bases and J by 5 bases, with 16 bases between. CDR3 amino acids: CASTQMVVGDTQYF. For the CDR3, the DNA is TGTGCCAGCACCCAAATGGTGGTCGGAGATACGCAGTATTTT. Combining the CDR3 with reference TRBV9 and TRBJ2-3 gives the whole variable domain DSGVTQTPKHLITATGQRVTLRCSPRSGDLSVYWYQQSLDQGLQFLIQYYNGEERAKGNILERFSAQQFPDLHSELNLSSLELGDSALYFCASTQMVVGDTQYFGPGTRLTVL.

The chain has TRBV24-1 and TRBJ2-3, with TRBD2 matching over 12 bases. The CDR3 has 17 residues. Germline V lookup: CDR1 KGHDR, CDR2 SFDVKD. Germline trimming cut 5 bases from V and 2 bases from J; bases unmatched to any gene: 7. The CDR3 protein is CATSARTSGTFTDTQYF. The CDR3 DNA reads TGTGCCACCAGTGCCCGGACTAGCGGGACGTTCACAGATACGCAGTATTTT.

The count of this clone is one. The chain links TRBV28 to TRBJ2-5, with 7 bases fitting TRBD2. The J segment lost 3 bases and the V segment lost 6 bases, leaving 19 bases of the junction unmatched. CDR3 size: 18 residues. Germline assignment: CDR1 MDHEN and CDR2 SYDVKM. CDR3 sequence reads: CASSSPFGGEGGEETQYF. CDR3 DNA: TGTGCCAGCAGCTCCCCCTTTGGGGGGGAAGGAGGGGAAGAGACCCAGTACTTC.

The CDR3 spells CASSLTDSYEQYF. Here the CDR3 DNA reads TGTGCCAGCAGCTTAACAGACTCCTACGAGCAGTACTTC. The chain combines TRBV7-9 with TRBJ2-7; D remains ambiguous. Germline V CDR1 and CDR2: SEHNR, FQNEAQ (reference sequence). V lost 2 bases, J lost 0 bases, and 5 bases lay in between. There are 13 residues in the CDR3.

The chain has TRBV5-6 and TRBJ1-2, with TRBD1 as a possible D gene (5 bases). The CDR3 spans 17 residues. Per germline, CDR1 SGHDT and CDR2 YYEEEE. Trimming left V 1 base short and J 1 base short, with 17 bases between. CDR3 region: CASSLFQGGKNNYGYTF. In DNA form, the CDR3 reads TGTGCCAGCAGCTTGTTTCAGGGCGGGAAAAATAACTATGGCTACACCTTC.